This paragraph covers one T cell receptor (beta chain) sequence. Its antigen is not yet known. Nothing much larger sits one base from this clone, and base qualities are not available. The label giving this sample's time point can be read as: cycle 4 day 1 (C4D1), after five to seven weeks of nivolumab. All trial patients had relapsed after autologous stem cell transplantation, with cohorts A, B and C differing in prior brentuximab vedotin exposure. The trial cohort comprised a few dozen patients with relapsed/refractory classical Hodgkin lymphoma whose best overall responses were complete response, partial response or progressive disease. In the multi-cohort phase II CheckMate 205 trial, trial patients received single-agent nivolumab. An independent review committee assessed best overall response by applying the 2007 International Working Group response criteria. Trial PBMCs were obtained immediately prior to nivolumab initiation (C1D1) and on therapy at cycle 2 day 1 and cycle 4 day 1. Peripheral blood was collected in 8 mL Vacutainer Cell Preparation Tubes, from which PBMCs were isolated by centrifugation and then cryopreserved.

Genomic DNA was isolated using the Qiagen DNeasy kit from unsorted PBMCs as well as from negatively selected CD4+ and CD8+ fractions. TCR beta CDR3 regions were subjected to amplification by immunoSEQ multiplex PCR with primers that anneal to V and J segments. A synthetic immune receptor repertoire was used to minimize amplification bias, and any residual bias was removed computationally once sequencing was done. Turning to the authors' computational methods: Custom Python scripts were used to quantify repertoire diversity as the Shannon entropy index. The unsorted, CD4+ and CD8+ repertoires were each analyzed separately, with the exception of combined analyses, where CD4+ and CD8+ sequences were merged in silico. Clonal expansion was defined as at least a 2-fold frequency increase after treatment relative to C1D1, with a pseudocount of 0.5 for undetected baseline clones. Singleton clones were defined as clones with 0 or 1 copy at C1D1, and non-singleton clones were defined as clones with 2 or more copies. Clones expanded in unsorted samples were labelled as CD4+, CD8+ or unknown by matching protein sequences in sorted samples from the same patient. Wilcoxon tests were applied to paired samples to test diversity changes from C1D1 to C4D1. Sourced from immuneACCESS, this table was stored by TCRdb with only in-frame sequences that have V and J called. A share of the clones is absent; for the studies checked, an unresolved V gene accounts for under half, and the remainder has no known explanation. That table gives V, J and clone size, and the DNA gave D and trimming. The sample contains tens of thousands of clones, roughly 87% of them found a single time. In total, the top ten clones hold less than 9% of the sample.

This specimen comes from a study of PD-1 blockade in classical Hodgkin lymphoma (TCRdb year 2020). Notes on the research overall: Nivolumab dosing was 3 mg/kg intravenously every 2 weeks, continuing until either disease progression or unacceptable toxicity. The study used TCR beta sequencing and CyTOF to define a peripheral blood immune signature of response to PD-1 blockade in classical Hodgkin lymphoma.

Study-level results and caveats: Lower diversity was seen in patients whose nivolumab began less than 1 year after ASCT, and these patients were left out of later analyses so that immune reconstitution would not confound the results. Baseline TCR diversity was reported to be lower in newly diagnosed patients than in healthy donors, and even lower in relapsed/refractory patients. Trial patients achieving complete response had baseline diversity similar to newly diagnosed patients, whereas partial responders and progressors had significantly lower diversity. Only a single clinical trial cohort was studied, and what caused the repertoire differences, possibly disease activity or prior therapy, remained undefined. CD4+ but not CD8+ TCR diversity rose significantly by C4D1 (p=0.0027 vs p=0.16), most apparent in complete responders (p=0.02).

The sequences come from peripheral blood mononuclear cells (PBMCs), collected before the fourth cycle of nivolumab. This TCR was sampled from a human donor with classical Hodgkin lymphoma.

The DNA sequence is TGTGCCAGCAGCGTAACCCACGAGCAGTACTTC. The encoded protein is CASSVTHEQYF. The rearranged segments are TRBV5-6 and TRBJ2-7; confidence is insufficient to name the D gene. Per the germline V gene, SGHDT is the CDR1 and YYEEEE is the CDR2. There are 11 amino acids in the CDR3, from cysteine to phenylalanine inclusive. The CDR3 DNA has 33 bases and is translated from base 1. V loses 4 bases of germline sequence and J loses 5 bases, and the interval between the two ends is 7 bases.